The 20 T cell receptor beta chains below all came from one sample that was sequenced in a study of CD8+ T cells in alopecia areata. Extracted RNA was reverse transcribed into cDNA, the sequencing template. Libraries were prepared by immunoSEQ multiplex PCR; TCRdb keeps only in-frame clonotypes and omits some of them. Seen here are 65,000 to 95,000 clones, roughly 47% observed once, and the top ten hold approximately 5.3%. The material sequenced was NKG2D-high CD8+ T cells sorted from blood. The receptor source for this set is a human donor with alopecia areata.

In its sample, this clone was seen a few times. The chain employs TRBV28 and TRBJ2-5; maybe TRBD1 (5 bases). Trimming took 8 bases from V and 7 from J, leaving 11 bases between them. This CDR3 contains 11 residues. In germline, CDR1 is MDHEN, CDR2 SYDVKM. Written as DNA, the CDR3 is TGTGCCAGCGACCGAAGGGGGACCCAGTACTTC. It codes for CASDRRGTQYF.

This clone was seen more than once but under ten times. V is TRBV29-1 and J is TRBJ2-3, with 7 bases that match TRBD1. The germline V gene encodes CDR1 SQVTM and CDR2 ANQGSEA. J lost 8 bases, V lost 2 bases, and 13 bases had no gene match. The CDR3 sequence is 15 residues long. The CDR3 loop is CSVEQRDSPLGTQYF. As DNA, the CDR3 is TGCAGCGTTGAACAAAGGGACAGCCCATTGGGTACGCAGTATTTT.

The rearrangement uses TRBV7-2 and TRBJ2-3; 7 bases map to TRBD2. Germline-derived CDR1 and CDR2 are SGHTA and FQGNSA. J lost 2 bases, V lost 3 bases, and 11 bases had no gene match. This CDR3 region has 17 residues. CDR3 region: CASSFPAGWGDTDTQYF. The CDR3 DNA sequence: TGTGCCAGCAGCTTCCCAGCGGGATGGGGGGACACAGATACGCAGTATTTT.

The CDR3 DNA is TGTGCCAGCAGATCAACCGGGACAGGGGTGGATCAGCCCCAGCATTTT. Residues: CASRSTGTGVDQPQHF. V gene TRBV25-1 combines with J gene TRBJ1-5; TRBD1 aligns across 10 bases. Germline V gene lookup returns CDR1 MGHDK and CDR2 SYGVNS. The CDR3 spans 16 residues. The junction had 10 bases not matched to a gene; V was cut back by 6 bases and J by 5 bases.

CDR3 nucleotide sequence: TGTGCCAGCAGCTCGGGACTAGCAGTTAGGGGGCAGTTCTTC. This encodes CASSSGLAVRGQFF. This rearrangement joins TRBV5-6 to TRBJ2-1; 9 nucleotides align to TRBD2. The CDR3 is 14 residues long. V shed 3 bases and J 12 bases; nucleotides not matched to a gene: 10. Germline V gene sequence: CDR1 SGHDT, CDR2 YYEEEE.

In its sample, this clone was seen a few times. The chain recombines TRBV28 with TRBJ2-1, with D possibly TRBD2 on 5 matching bases. The germline V and J ends were trimmed by 7 bases and 7 bases, with 23 bases remaining between them. This CDR3 has 16 residues. Germline CDR1 and CDR2: MDHEN and SYDVKM. CDR3 residues: CASNPSGRDYRNEQFF. The CDR3, as DNA: TGTGCCAGCAACCCATCGGGCCGAGACTATAGGAATGAGCAGTTCTTC.

The chain is built from TRBV29-1 and TRBJ2-2, with TRBD2 matching 11 bases. CDR3 length: 15 amino acids. V was clipped by 5 bases and J by 5 bases; unmatched bases: 7. Germline loops: CDR1 SQVTM, CDR2 ANQGSEA. The CDR3 bases are TGCAGCGTTCGGCTAGCGGGGGGCGGTACCGGGGAGCTGTTTTTT. Protein: CSVRLAGGGTGELFF.

CDR3: CASSDSGRGAYEQYF. The CDR3 nucleotides are TGTGCCAGCAGTGATTCTGGGCGGGGGGCCTACGAGCAGTACTTC. The chain joins TRBV2 to TRBJ2-7, with 8 bases that match TRBD2. The CDR3 runs 15 residues. The ends lost 3 bases at V and 2 bases at J; junction bases unmatched: 6. Germline V gene data show CDR1 as SNHLY and CDR2 as FYNNEI. Full variable domain (outside the CDR3, taken from reference TRBV2 and TRBJ2-7): EPEVTQTPSHQVTQMGQEVILRCVPISNHLYFYWYRQILGQKVEFLVSFYNNEISEKSEIFDDQFSVERPDGSNFTLKIRSTKLEDSAMYFCASSDSGRGAYEQYFGPGTRLTVT.

This CDR3 reads CSGLDTYEQYF. CDR3 DNA sequence: TGCAGCGGCCTCGACACTTACGAGCAGTACTTC. The gene calls are TRBV29-1 and TRBJ2-7; the D is unclear. V was pared by 7 bases and J by 4 bases, with 11 bases between. The CDR3 has 11 residues. Looked up from germline, CDR1 is SQVTM and CDR2 is ANQGSEA.

This clone has only one observation. The chain uses TRBV5-1 and TRBJ2-7; D perhaps matches TRBD2 (5 bases). The CDR3 consists of 12 residues. Trimming pared 5 bases from V and 5 bases from J, leaving 11 bases between. Germline CDR1 is SGHRS and CDR2 is YFSETQ. CDR3 amino acids: CASRHEGHEQYF. Here the CDR3 DNA reads TGCGCCAGCAGACACGAGGGCCACGAGCAGTACTTC.

This clone was counted between two and nine times. This chain uses TRBV15 with TRBJ2-7, with 7 bases aligning to TRBD1. This CDR3 has 15 residues. Germline-derived CDR1 and CDR2 are LNHNV and YYDKDF (reference sequence). Trimming cost V 4 bases and J 0 bases; bases outside gene matches: 6. The CDR3: CATSTTGENSYEQYF. CDR3 sequence (DNA): TGTGCCACCAGCACCACAGGGGAAAACTCCTACGAGCAGTACTTC. The whole variable domain, remainder taken from reference TRBV15 and TRBJ2-7, is DAMVIQNPRYQVTQFGKPVTLSCSQTLNHNVMYWYQQKSSQAPKLLFHYYDKDFNNEADTPDNFQSRRPNTSFCFLDIRSPGLGDTAMYLCATSTTGENSYEQYFGPGTRLTVT.

This chain connects TRBV6-5 to TRBJ2-1; TRBD1 or TRBD2 may be the D gene (5 bases each). The CDR3 contains 14 residues. V was pared by 5 bases and J by 7 bases, with 15 bases between. CDR1 is MNHEY and CDR2 is SVGAGI in the germline V gene. CDR3 protein: CASSKPGTQNEQFF. The DNA for the CDR3 is TGTGCCAGCAGTAAACCCGGGACCCAGAATGAGCAGTTCTTC.

This clone was detected only a few times. The V and J genes are TRBV7-9 and TRBJ2-2; D uncertain. V dropped 6 bases and J dropped 3 bases, with 5 bases sitting between them. The CDR3 covers 12 residues. Germline assignment: CDR1 SEHNR and CDR2 FQNEAQ (reference sequence). The chain's CDR3 is CASRTDTGELFF. The DNA for the CDR3 is TGTGCCAGCAGAACGGACACCGGGGAGCTGTTTTTT.

The chain combines TRBV7-9 with TRBJ2-1, with D uncertain. V lost 0 bases, J lost 4 bases, and 10 bases lay in between. CDR3 length: 15 residues. Germline lookup yields CDR1 SEHNR and CDR2 FQNEAQ (reference sequence). CDR3 loop: CASSLAFGPYNEQFF. The DNA for the CDR3 is TGTGCCAGCAGCTTAGCTTTCGGGCCTTACAATGAGCAGTTCTTC.

This clone was counted only a few times. This chain joins TRBV7-9 and TRBJ2-7; 7 bases agree with TRBD1. The CDR3 runs to 13 residues. Per the germline V gene, CDR1 is SEHNR and CDR2 is FQNEAQ (reference sequence). Losses at the gene ends were 5 bases for V and 3 bases for J; bases not matched to a gene: 4. CDR3 bases: TGTGCCAGCAGCGGAGACAGGGACTACGAGCAGTACTTC. It is translated as CASSGDRDYEQYF.

The sample holds a few counts of this clone. The chain uses TRBV28 and TRBJ2-1; the D gene is possibly TRBD2 (5 bases). Germline values: CDR1 MDHEN, CDR2 SYDVKM. V was shortened by 2 bases and J by 4 bases, with 6 bases between the two germline ends. This CDR3 contains 13 residues. In DNA form, the CDR3 reads TGTGCCAGCAGTTTACGAGGGTACAATGAGCAGTTCTTC. Encoded protein: CASSLRGYNEQFF.

The rearrangement joins TRBV27 to TRBJ2-7, with D possibly being TRBD2 (6 bases). Germline assignment: CDR1 MNHEY and CDR2 SMNVEV (reference sequence). Trimming removed 6 bases at V and 3 bases at J, with 18 bases between. The CDR3 has 15 residues. CDR3 DNA: TGTGCCAGCAGACCTTCGGAGGGAGTGGGCTACGAGCAGTACTTC. This sequence encodes CASRPSEGVGYEQYF.

Only a few counts were recorded for this clone. The genes are TRBV5-6 and TRBJ2-3; D remains ambiguous. Germline V gene lookup returns CDR1 SGHDT and CDR2 YYEEEE. The CDR3 is 14 residues long. V was clipped by 3 bases and J by 1 base, with 9 bases between them. The CDR3 spells CASSSAARTDTQYF. CDR3 nucleotides: TGTGCCAGCAGCTCGGCAGCCCGCACAGATACGCAGTATTTT.

A note on this clone: Relative to the germline gene, one junction end is altered; a read error may explain this. The chain carries TRBV27 and TRBJ2-5; tentatively, D is TRBD1 (6 bases). Germline V gives CDR1 MNHEY, CDR2 SMNVEV (reference sequence). CDR3 length equals 14 residues. This CDR3 reads CASSAVGGEEAQYF. In DNA form, the CDR3 reads TGTGCCAGCAGTGCCGTTGGGGGCGAAGAGGCCCAGTACTTC.

The chain uses TRBV5-4 and TRBJ2-1; 10 positions match TRBD2. The germline V gene has CDR1 SGHNT and CDR2 YYREEE (reference sequence). The CDR3 consists of 17 residues. The V segment lost 0 bases and the J segment 2 bases; nucleotides outside the gene matches: 5. Here the CDR3 reads CASSLGAGGPPYNEQFF. The CDR3, as DNA: TGTGCCAGCAGCTTGGGAGCGGGGGGGCCCCCCTACAATGAGCAGTTCTTC.